The entry below gives a single T cell receptor (beta chain) sequence along with its context. The sample originates from a study of blood T cell repertoires in COVID-19. Across the study: Samples taken during acute and convalescent COVID-19 were collected in the United States, Italy and Spain. Sources were T cells, B-cell-depleted T cells, or PBMCs; the material itself was cDNA or gDNA.

Only in-frame clones appear in the TCRdb table, and some are missing; sequencing was by immunoSEQ multiplex PCR. The data show about 260,000 clones, about 80% seen once. With V trimmed by 4 bases and J by 4 bases, 6 bases remained unmatched. CDR1 is SNHLY and CDR2 is FYNNEI in the germline V gene. The CDR3 runs 14 residues. This TCR was recovered from a woman aged 80 or over with acute or convalescent COVID-19. Material for sequencing was peripheral blood. The chain joins TRBV2 to TRBJ1-2; 7 bases are a match to TRBD1. CDR3 in DNA: TGTGCCAGCAGTGGTGAGGGGGCAGGCTATGGCTACACCTTC. It encodes CASSGEGAGYGYTF.